This T cell receptor beta chain is drawn from a study of T-cell memory formation after mild COVID-19. This clonotype was seen ten or more times. TCRdb reprocessed the 5' RACE reads via MiXCR and lists one record per CDR3 protein. The sample includes over 130,000 distinct CDR3 sequences, 14% to 15% of them seen just once. Germline values: CDR1 MGHDK, CDR2 SYGVNS. The CDR3 runs 16 residues. V lost 3 bases, J lost 0 bases, and 7 bases stayed unmatched. The receptor comes from an adult woman who had mild COVID-19 (a few samples of this study predate the infection). Cell type and time point are not known. The sample was PBMCs or a T cell subset sorted from them (not recorded which). The gene calls are TRBV25-1 and TRBJ2-7; 8 bases match TRBD2. CDR3 residues: CASSDFPREGSYEQYF. Written as DNA, the CDR3 is TGTGCCAGCAGTGATTTCCCCCGGGAGGGCTCCTACGAGCAGTACTTC.